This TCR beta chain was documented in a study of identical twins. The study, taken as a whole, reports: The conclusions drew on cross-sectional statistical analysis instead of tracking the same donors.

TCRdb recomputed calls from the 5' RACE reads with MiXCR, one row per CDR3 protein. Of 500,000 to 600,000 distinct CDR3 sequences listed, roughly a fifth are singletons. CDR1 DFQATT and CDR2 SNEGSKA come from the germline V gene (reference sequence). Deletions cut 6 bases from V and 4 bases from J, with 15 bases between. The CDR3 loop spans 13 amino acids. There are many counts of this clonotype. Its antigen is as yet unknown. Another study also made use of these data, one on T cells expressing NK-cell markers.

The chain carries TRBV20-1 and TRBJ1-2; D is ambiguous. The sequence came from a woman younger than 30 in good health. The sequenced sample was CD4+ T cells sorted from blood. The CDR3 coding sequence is TGCAGTGCCCGCCCCGGGGAAGGCTATGGCTACACCTTC. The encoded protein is CSARPGEGYGYTF.